The clone carrying this TCR beta chain was observed a single time. Germline V CDR1 and CDR2: SGHTA, FQGTGA. The CDR3 extends over 13 amino acids. V gave up 0 bases and J gave up 7 bases, with 9 bases separating them. This entry is derived from a study of blood T cell repertoires in COVID-19. About the research overall: Samples came from the United States, Italy and Spain, spanning acute and convalescent COVID-19.

The protocol was immunoSEQ multiplex PCR, while the TCRdb copy is restricted to in-frame clones and leaves out a portion. The sample includes approximately 200,000 clones, around 84% seen only once; the top ten take 10%. The chain is built from TRBV7-3 and TRBJ1-1; D is unresolved. The receptor's source is a woman aged 80 or over with COVID-19, enrolled during active disease. The sample taken for sequencing was peripheral blood. The DNA for the CDR3 is TGTGCCAGCAGCTTAACTGAAGGAGGTGAAGCTTTCTTT. It specifies CASSLTEGGEAFF.